This TCR beta chain was captured in a study of blood T cell repertoires in COVID-19. Study-level information: The United States, Italy and Spain were the sources of the acute and convalescent COVID-19 samples. T cells, B-cell-depleted T cells, or PBMCs supplied cDNA or gDNA.

In the authors' methods: Cell counts per sample came from amplifying reference gene primers. Sequencing used immunoSEQ multiplex PCR; TCRdb keeps in-frame clones, though not all of them. V, J and clone size are those of that table, while D and trimming were read from the DNA. The table shows 210,000 or so clones, with just under 80% occurring only once. The germline V gene has CDR1 LGHNA and CDR2 YSLEER. The V gene lost 1 base and the J gene lost 3 bases, with 12 bases spanning the gap. The CDR3 has 16 residues. The gene calls are TRBV4-3 and TRBJ1-4, with D possibly matching TRBD1 (6 bases). The sample comprised peripheral blood. This receptor was taken from an elderly woman with active or convalescent COVID-19. The DNA for the CDR3 is TGCGCCAGCAGCCAAGCCCTAGGACAGTCTAATGAAAAACTGTTTTTT. This codes for CASSQALGQSNEKLFF.